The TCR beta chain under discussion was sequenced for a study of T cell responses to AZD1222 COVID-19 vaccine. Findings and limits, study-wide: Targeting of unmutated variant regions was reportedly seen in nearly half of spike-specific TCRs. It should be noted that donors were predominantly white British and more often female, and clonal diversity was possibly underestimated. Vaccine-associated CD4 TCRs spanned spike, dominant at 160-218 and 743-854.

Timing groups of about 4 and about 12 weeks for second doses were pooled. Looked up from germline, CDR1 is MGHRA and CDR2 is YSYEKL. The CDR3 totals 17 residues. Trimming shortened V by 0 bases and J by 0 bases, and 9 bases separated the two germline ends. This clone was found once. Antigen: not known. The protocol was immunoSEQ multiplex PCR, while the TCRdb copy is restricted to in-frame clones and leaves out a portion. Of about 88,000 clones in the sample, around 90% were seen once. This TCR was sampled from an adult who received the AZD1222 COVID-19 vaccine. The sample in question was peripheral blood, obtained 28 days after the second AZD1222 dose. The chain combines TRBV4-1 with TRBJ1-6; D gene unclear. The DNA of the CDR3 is TGCGCCAGCAGCCAAGATACGACAAGCTCCTATAATTCACCCCTCCACTTT. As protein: CASSQDTTSSYNSPLHF.